This TCR beta chain stems from a study of CD8+CD57+ T cells in acquired aplastic anemia. Genomic DNA was employed as the template in profiling TCR beta VDJ and CDR3. MiXCR, run by TCRdb on the reads, gives a single entry per CDR3 protein. In the table there are 310,000 or so distinct CDR3 sequences, roughly 61% of which are singletons. Overall study results and limits: Levels of CD8+ Simpson's diversity were not significantly distinct in patients versus controls. Around 27 sequences, all CD8+ CDR3, were shared between patients and controls.

Sequencing involved patients with CD8+CD57+ cell expansion previously shown by flow cytometry. As regards this clonotype: As yet, its antigen is unknown. This likely comes from a read error, as the CDR3 has no conserved phenylalanine or tryptophan at its end. No DNA is shown, since the ends of the CDR3 on it are uncertain; the CDR3 is the one TCRdb lists.

The sequence came from a human donor with aplastic anemia. The sample comprised sorted CD4+, CD8+, or CD8+CD57+ T cells (not recorded which) from PBMCs.

The chain's CDR3 is CASSEPWTS. The V and J genes are TRBV25-1 and TRBJ2-6. The CDR3 has 9 amino acids, counting both end residues. Germline loops: CDR1 MGHDK, CDR2 SYGVNS.